The TCR beta chain described here comes from a study of blood T cells in healthy people across ages. Overall study findings and caveats: A roughly linear age-dependent decrease characterized TCR beta diversity per million T cells.

The V gene end was trimmed by 5 bases and the J gene end by 4 bases; junction bases not matched to a gene: 5. The CDR3 length is 14 residues. Germline CDR1 DFQATT, CDR2 SNEGSKA (reference sequence). About this clonotype itself: Its antigen is currently unknown. A much more abundant neighbour one base away suggests this may be a read error.

Combining a sample-barcoded 5' primer with a J-beta primer mix, a second PCR ran for 7 to 11 cycles. TCRdb analysed the 5' RACE reads with MiXCR anew, one entry per CDR3 protein. This sample has some 790,000 distinct CDR3 sequences, with more than 25% found just once. Sequenced input: blood. The chain is built from TRBV20-1 and TRBJ1-4, with TRBD1 matching over 9 bases. This TCR was recovered from a woman older than 75 in good health. The CDR3 is CSAQQGAHNEKLFF. The CDR3 bases are TGCAGTGCTCAACAGGGGGCTCATAATGAAAAACTGTTTTTT.